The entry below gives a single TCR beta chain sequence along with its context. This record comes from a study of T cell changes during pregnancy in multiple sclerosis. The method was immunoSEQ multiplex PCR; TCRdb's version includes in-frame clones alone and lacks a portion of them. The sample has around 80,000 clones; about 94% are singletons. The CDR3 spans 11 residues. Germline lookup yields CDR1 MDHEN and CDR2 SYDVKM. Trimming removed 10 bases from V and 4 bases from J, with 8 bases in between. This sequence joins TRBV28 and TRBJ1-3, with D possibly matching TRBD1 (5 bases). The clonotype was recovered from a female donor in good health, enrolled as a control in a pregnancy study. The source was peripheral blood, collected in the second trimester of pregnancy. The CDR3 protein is CATAGGNTIYF. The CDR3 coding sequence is TGTGCCACCGCAGGGGGAAACACCATATATTTT.